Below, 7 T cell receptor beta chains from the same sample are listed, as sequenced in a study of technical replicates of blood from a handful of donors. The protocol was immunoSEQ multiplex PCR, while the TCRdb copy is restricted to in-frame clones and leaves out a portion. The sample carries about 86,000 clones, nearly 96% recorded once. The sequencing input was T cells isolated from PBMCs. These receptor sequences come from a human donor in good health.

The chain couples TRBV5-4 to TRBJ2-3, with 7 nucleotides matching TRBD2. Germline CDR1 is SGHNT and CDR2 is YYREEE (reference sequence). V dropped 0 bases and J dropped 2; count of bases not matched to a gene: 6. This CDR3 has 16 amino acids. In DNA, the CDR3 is TGTGCCAGCAGCTTGGATATGGGAGGGATCACAGATACGCAGTATTTT. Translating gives CASSLDMGGITDTQYF.

The CDR3 DNA is TGTGCCAGCAGTTCCTTATCCACAGGGGTGCATGGCTACACCTTC. It codes for CASSSLSTGVHGYTF. This sequence joins TRBV28 and TRBJ1-2; 7 nucleotides align to TRBD1. The CDR3 is made up of 15 amino acids. V gave up 4 bases and J gave up 6 bases; unmatched junction bases: 11. CDR1 is MDHEN and CDR2 is SYDVKM in the germline V gene.

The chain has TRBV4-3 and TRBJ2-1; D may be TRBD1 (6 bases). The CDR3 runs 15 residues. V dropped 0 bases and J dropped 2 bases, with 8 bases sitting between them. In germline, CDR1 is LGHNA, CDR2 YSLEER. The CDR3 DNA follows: TGCGCCAGCAGCCAAGACTGGACAGCCTACAATGAGCAGTTCTTC. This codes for CASSQDWTAYNEQFF.

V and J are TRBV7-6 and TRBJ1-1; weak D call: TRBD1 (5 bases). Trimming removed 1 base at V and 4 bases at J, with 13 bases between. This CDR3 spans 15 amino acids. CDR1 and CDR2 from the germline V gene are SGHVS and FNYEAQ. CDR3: CASSLGRVSSTEAFF. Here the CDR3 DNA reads TGTGCCAGCAGCTTAGGCAGGGTATCGAGCACTGAAGCTTTCTTT.

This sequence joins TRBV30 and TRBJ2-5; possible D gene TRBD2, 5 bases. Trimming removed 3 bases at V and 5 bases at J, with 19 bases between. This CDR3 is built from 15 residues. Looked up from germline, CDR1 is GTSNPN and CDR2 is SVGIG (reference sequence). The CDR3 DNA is TGTGCCTGGAGGGATTACGATCTAGCAGCGGAGACCCAGTACTTC. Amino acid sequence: CAWRDYDLAAETQYF.

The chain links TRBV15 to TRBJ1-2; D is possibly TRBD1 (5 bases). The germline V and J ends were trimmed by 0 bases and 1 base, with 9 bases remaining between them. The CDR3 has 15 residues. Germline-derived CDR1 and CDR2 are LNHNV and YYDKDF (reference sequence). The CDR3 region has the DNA TGTGCCACCAGCAGAGATTACCAGGGTAACTATGGCTACACCTTC. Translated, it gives CATSRDYQGNYGYTF.

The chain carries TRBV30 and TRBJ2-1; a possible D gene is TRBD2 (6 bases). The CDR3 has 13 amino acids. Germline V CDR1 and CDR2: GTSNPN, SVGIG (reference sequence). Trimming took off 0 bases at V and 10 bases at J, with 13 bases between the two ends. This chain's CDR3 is CAWSVSSGGEQFF. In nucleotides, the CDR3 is TGTGCCTGGAGTGTAAGTAGCGGAGGAGAGCAGTTCTTC.